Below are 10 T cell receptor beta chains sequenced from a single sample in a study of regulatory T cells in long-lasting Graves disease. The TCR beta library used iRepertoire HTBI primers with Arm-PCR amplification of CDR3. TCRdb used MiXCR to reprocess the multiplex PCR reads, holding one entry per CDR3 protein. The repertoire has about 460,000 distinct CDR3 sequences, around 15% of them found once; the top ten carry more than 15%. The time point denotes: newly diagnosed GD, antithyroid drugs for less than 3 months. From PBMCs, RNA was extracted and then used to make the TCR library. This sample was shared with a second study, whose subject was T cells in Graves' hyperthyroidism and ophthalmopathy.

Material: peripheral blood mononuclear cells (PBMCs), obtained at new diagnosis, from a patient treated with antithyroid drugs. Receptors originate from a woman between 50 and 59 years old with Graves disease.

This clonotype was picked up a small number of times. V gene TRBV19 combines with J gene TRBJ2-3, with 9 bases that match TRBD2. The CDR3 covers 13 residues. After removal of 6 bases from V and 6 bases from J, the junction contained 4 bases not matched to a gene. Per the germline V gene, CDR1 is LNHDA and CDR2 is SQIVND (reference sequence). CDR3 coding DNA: TGTGCCAGTAGGCTAGCGGGGTTGGATACGCAGTATTTT. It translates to CASRLAGLDTQYF.

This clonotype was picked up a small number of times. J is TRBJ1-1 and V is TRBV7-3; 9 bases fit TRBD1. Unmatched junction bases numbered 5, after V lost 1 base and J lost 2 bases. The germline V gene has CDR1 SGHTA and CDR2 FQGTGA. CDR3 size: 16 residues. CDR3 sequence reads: CASSLNAGQGNTEAFF. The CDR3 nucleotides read TGTGCCAGCAGCTTAAACGCGGGACAGGGAAACACTGAAGCTTTCTTT.

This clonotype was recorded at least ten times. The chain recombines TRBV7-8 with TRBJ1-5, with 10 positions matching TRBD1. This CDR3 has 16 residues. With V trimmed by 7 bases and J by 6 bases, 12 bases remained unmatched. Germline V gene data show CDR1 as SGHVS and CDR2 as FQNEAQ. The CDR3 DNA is TGTGCCAGCACTCTTGGACAGGACAGGGGGATTCAGCCCCAGCATTTT. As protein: CASTLGQDRGIQPQHF.

CDR3 protein: CASSLGRAGGYEQYF. In DNA form, the CDR3 reads TGTGCCAGCAGCTTAGGCCGGGCGGGAGGCTACGAGCAGTACTTC. V gene TRBV13 combines with J gene TRBJ2-7; the match to TRBD2 covers 8 bases. V shed 0 bases and J 3 bases; nucleotides not matched to a gene: 4. This CDR3 contains 15 residues. The V gene's germline CDR1 is PRHDT and CDR2 FYEKMQ (reference sequence).

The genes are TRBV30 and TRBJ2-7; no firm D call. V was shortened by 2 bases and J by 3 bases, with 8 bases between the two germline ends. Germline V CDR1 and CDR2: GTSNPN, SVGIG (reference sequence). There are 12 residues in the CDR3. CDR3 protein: CAWSTQSYEQYF. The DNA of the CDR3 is TGTGCCTGGAGTACTCAAAGCTACGAGCAGTACTTC.

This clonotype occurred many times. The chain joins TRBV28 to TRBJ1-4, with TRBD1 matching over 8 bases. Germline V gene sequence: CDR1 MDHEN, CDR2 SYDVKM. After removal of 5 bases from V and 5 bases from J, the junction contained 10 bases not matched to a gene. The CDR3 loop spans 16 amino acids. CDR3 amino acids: CASSPPRQGWNEKLFF. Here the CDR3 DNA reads TGTGCCAGCAGTCCCCCACGACAGGGGTGGAATGAAAAACTGTTTTTT.

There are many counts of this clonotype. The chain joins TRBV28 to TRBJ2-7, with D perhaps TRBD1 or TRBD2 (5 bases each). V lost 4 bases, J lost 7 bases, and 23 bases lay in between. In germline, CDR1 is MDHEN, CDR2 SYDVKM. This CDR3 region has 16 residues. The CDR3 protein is CASSWGSGFNSGEQYF. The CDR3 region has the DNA TGTGCCAGCAGTTGGGGGTCCGGGTTTAATTCGGGAGAGCAGTACTTC. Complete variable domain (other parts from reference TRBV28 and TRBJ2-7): DVKVTQSSRYLVKRTGEKVFLECVQDMDHENMFWYRQDPGLGLRLIYFSYDVKMKEKGDIPEGYSVSREKKERFSLILESASTNQTSMYLCASSWGSGFNSGEQYFGPGTRLTVT.

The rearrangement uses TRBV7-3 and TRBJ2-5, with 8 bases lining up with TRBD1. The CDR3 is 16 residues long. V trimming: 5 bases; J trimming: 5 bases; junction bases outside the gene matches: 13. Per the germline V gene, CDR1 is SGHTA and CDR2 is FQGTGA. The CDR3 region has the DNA TGTGCCAGCAGCCCCGGGCAGGGGGCCCCCCCGGAGACCCAGTACTTC. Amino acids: CASSPGQGAPPETQYF.

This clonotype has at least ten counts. The CDR3 loop is CASSLGGGAADLNTQYF. The CDR3 DNA reads as TGTGCCAGCAGCCTAGGGGGAGGGGCCGCGGATCTAAATACGCAGTATTTT. The V and J genes are TRBV5-6 and TRBJ2-3; possible D gene TRBD2, 7 bases. The CDR3 extends over 17 amino acids. The ends were cut back, 4 bases at V and 7 bases at J, with 25 bases in the middle. Germline V gives CDR1 SGHDT, CDR2 YYEEEE.

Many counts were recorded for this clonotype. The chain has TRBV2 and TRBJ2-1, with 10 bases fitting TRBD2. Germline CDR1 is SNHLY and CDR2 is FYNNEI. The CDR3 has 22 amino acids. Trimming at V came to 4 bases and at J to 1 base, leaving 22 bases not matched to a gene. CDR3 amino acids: CASSGQKKRAGGTANSYNEQFF. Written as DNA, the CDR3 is TGTGCCAGCAGTGGACAAAAGAAGCGAGCGGGAGGGACCGCAAATTCCTACAATGAGCAGTTCTTC.